What follows are 19 T cell receptor beta chains derived from one specimen sequenced in a study of cytomegalovirus exposure and HLA in healthy donors. 60 Vbeta and 13 Jbeta primers were used in PCR. TCRdb's copy holds only in-frame clones and misses some; the assay was immunoSEQ multiplex PCR. The sample has 150,000 to 200,000 clones; around 80% are singletons. Sequencing was done on a sample of PBMCs. The source is a woman aged 40 to 50 in good health and CMV-seronegative.

Note on this clone: A read error may explain this, as a much larger clone is one base away. This sequence joins TRBV10-3 and TRBJ2-3; 13 nucleotides align to TRBD2. V was pared by 2 bases and J by 4 bases, with 0 bases of the junction left unmatched. Germline V gene sequence: CDR1 ENHRY, CDR2 SYGVKD. The CDR3 spans 15 residues. CDR3 residues: CAISETSGGADTQYF. The CDR3 coding sequence is TGTGCCATCAGTGAGACTAGCGGGGGGGCAGATACGCAGTATTTT.

This chain connects TRBV11-3 to TRBJ1-4, with 7 positions matching TRBD1. CDR1 and CDR2 from the germline V gene are SGHNT and YENEEA. The CDR3 runs 15 residues. The ends lost 6 bases at V and 1 base at J; junction bases unmatched: 5. The CDR3 bases are TGTGCCAGCAGTCGACCAGGGGGAACTAATGAAAAACTGTTTTTT. It encodes CASSRPGGTNEKLFF.

V usage is TRBV7-8 and J usage is TRBJ2-3, with TRBD2 matching over 10 bases. Trimming removed 5 bases from V and 1 base from J; junction bases left unmatched: 6. There are 16 residues in the CDR3. In germline, CDR1 is SGHVS, CDR2 FQNEAQ. CDR3 DNA sequence: TGTGCCAGCAGCCCCCAGCGGGGGGGCGGCACAGATACGCAGTATTTT. It is translated as CASSPQRGGGTDTQYF.

This sequence joins TRBV27 and TRBJ1-1; no reliable D call. V was clipped by 6 bases and J by 5 bases, with 19 bases between them. CDR1 and CDR2 (germline): MNHEY, SMNVEV (reference sequence). This CDR3 is 15 amino acids long. Written as DNA, the CDR3 is TGTGCCAGCAGCCTCACGCAGGATAGAGGGACTGAAGCTTTCTTT. This codes for CASSLTQDRGTEAFF.

As to this clone: In the same sample, other DNA sequences code for this CDR3. The DNA for the CDR3 is TGTGCCAGCAGTGAAACTAGCGGGGGACCCTACGAGCAGTACTTC. Protein product: CASSETSGGPYEQYF. The chain is built from TRBV6-1 and TRBJ2-7; the match to TRBD2 covers 11 bases. Germline values: CDR1 MNHNS, CDR2 SASEGT. Trimming cost V 2 bases and J 2 bases; bases outside gene matches: 2. The CDR3 is made up of 15 amino acids.

This chain links TRBV11-2 with TRBJ1-2; D unresolved. Germline V gives CDR1 SGHAT, CDR2 FQNNGV. Trimming removed 4 bases at V and 2 bases at J, with 2 bases between. This CDR3 contains 11 residues. CDR3 DNA sequence: TGTGCCAGCAGCTCGAACTATGGCTACACCTTC. Its translation is CASSSNYGYTF.

The CDR3 is CASSFAGAGNSPLHF. DNA of the CDR3: TGTGCCAGCAGTTTTGCGGGGGCTGGCAATTCACCCCTCCACTTT. V gene TRBV28 combines with J gene TRBJ1-6; TRBD1 is a possible D gene (6 bases). In germline, CDR1 is MDHEN, CDR2 SYDVKM. Trimming shortened V by 3 bases and J by 7 bases, and 13 bases separated the two germline ends. The CDR3 totals 15 residues.

The chain combines TRBV6-1 with TRBJ2-7, with D possibly being TRBD1 (5 bases). Trimming stripped 7 bases from V and 2 bases from J, with 12 bases between. The CDR3 totals 13 residues. CDR1 and CDR2 (germline): MNHNS, SASEGT. CDR3 sequence (DNA): TGTGCCAGCATGTGGCAGGGCACCTACGAGCAGTACTTC. Translated, it gives CASMWQGTYEQYF.

This chain links TRBV28 with TRBJ2-1, with TRBD2 identical over 9 bases. The V segment lost 5 bases and the J segment 4 bases; nucleotides outside the gene matches: 9. From germline, CDR1 is MDHEN and CDR2 SYDVKM. This CDR3 comprises 16 residues. The CDR3 loop is CASSPPGAGGYNEQFF. DNA of the CDR3: TGTGCCAGCAGTCCACCCGGGGCGGGAGGGTACAATGAGCAGTTCTTC.

This clone was detected only a few times. This chain links TRBV15 with TRBJ2-1; TRBD2 matches 11 bases. The germline V gene has CDR1 LNHNV and CDR2 YYDKDF (reference sequence). Trimming at V came to 4 bases and at J to 6 bases, leaving 8 bases not matched to a gene. This CDR3 spans 16 amino acids. CDR3 sequence (DNA): TGTGCCACCAGCAACCTTCTAGCGGGAGGCTTCAATGAGCAGTTCTTC. Translation gives CATSNLLAGGFNEQFF.

V gene TRBV5-1 combines with J gene TRBJ2-7, with 8 bases identical to TRBD1. The V segment lost 8 bases and the J segment 4 bases; nucleotides outside the gene matches: 8. Germline V gene sequence: CDR1 SGHRS, CDR2 YFSETQ. The length of the CDR3 is 13 residues. The CDR3 spells CARGRTGSYEQYF. CDR3 bases: TGCGCCAGGGGTCGGACAGGGAGTTACGAGCAGTACTTC.

The CDR3 DNA sequence: TGTGCCAGCAGCGGGAGACAGGACCCTTCCACAGATACGCAGTATTTT. It codes for CASSGRQDPSTDTQYF. J is TRBJ2-3 and V is TRBV9; a weak D match, TRBD1 (6 bases). Trimming stripped 3 bases from V and 2 bases from J, with 16 bases between. Germline V CDR1 and CDR2: SGDLS, YYNGEE. This CDR3 contains 16 residues.

V is TRBV4-1 and J is TRBJ2-7; no clear D gene. This CDR3 has 16 residues. Trimming took off 0 bases at V and 5 bases at J, with 17 bases between the two ends. The V gene's germline CDR1 is MGHRA and CDR2 YSYEKL. The CDR3 here is CASSQERSQYADEQYF. CDR3 bases: TGCGCCAGCAGCCAAGAAAGGAGCCAATACGCGGACGAGCAGTACTTC.

The rearrangement uses TRBV9 and TRBJ1-1; tentative D call: TRBD1 (5 bases). The CDR3 contains 17 residues. Trimming took off 0 bases at V and 1 base at J, with 16 bases between the two ends. Germline V lookup: CDR1 SGDLS, CDR2 YYNGEE. CDR3 in amino acids: CASSVDHGGGANTEAFF. In nucleotides, the CDR3 is TGTGCCAGCAGCGTAGATCATGGGGGGGGTGCGAACACTGAAGCTTTCTTT.

The genes are TRBV5-4 and TRBJ1-2; D call uncertain. The CDR3 length is 14 residues. V shed 0 bases and J shed 4 bases, with 10 bases lying between them. The germline gives CDR1 SGHNT, CDR2 YYREEE (reference sequence). CDR3 protein: CASSLAGISYGYTF. Here the CDR3 DNA reads TGTGCCAGCAGCTTGGCGGGGATTTCCTATGGCTACACCTTC.

V is TRBV7-9 and J is TRBJ2-1; TRBD2 matches 7 bases. Per germline, CDR1 SEHNR and CDR2 FQNEAQ (reference sequence). Unmatched junction bases numbered 4, after V lost 2 bases and J lost 0 bases. This CDR3 contains 16 residues. The CDR3 nucleotides read TGTGCCAGCAGCTTAAGTGGCGGGAGCTCCTACAATGAGCAGTTCTTC. As protein: CASSLSGGSSYNEQFF.

This sequence joins TRBV28 and TRBJ2-5; D possibly corresponds to TRBD1 (6 bases). Germline assignment: CDR1 MDHEN and CDR2 SYDVKM. V gave up 6 bases and J gave up 2 bases, with 16 bases separating them. The CDR3 totals 15 residues. The CDR3 here is CASSWDNTGQETQYF. The CDR3 nucleotides read TGTGCCAGCAGCTGGGACAATACGGGTCAAGAGACCCAGTACTTC.

The chain uses TRBV5-1 and TRBJ2-3; 7 bases align to TRBD1. Looked up from germline, CDR1 is SGHRS and CDR2 is YFSETQ. The V and J ends lost 4 bases and 4 bases, in that order; junction bases with no gene match: 12. This CDR3 has 16 amino acids. CDR3 DNA sequence: TGCGCCAGCAGCCTAGTGACTGGAACAGGGGCAGATACGCAGTATTTT. Encoded protein: CASSLVTGTGADTQYF.

The gene calls are TRBV6-6 and TRBJ2-5; possible D gene TRBD2, 6 bases. Germline assignment: CDR1 MNHNY and CDR2 SVGAGI (reference sequence). V was cut by 1 base and J by 4 bases, with 7 bases left in between. The CDR3 is 13 amino acids. CDR3 sequence reads: CASSYWGGETQYF. The DNA of the CDR3 is TGTGCCAGCAGTTACTGGGGAGGAGAGACCCAGTACTTC.